The 2 T cell receptor beta chains below were found in one sample sequenced in a study of T cell repertoires in cytomegalovirus infection. The antigens of these receptors remain unknown. TCRdb analysed the reads with MiXCR anew, one entry per CDR3 protein. The repertoire holds about 130,000 distinct CDR3 sequences, with 24% as singletons. Sequencing used PBMCs, sequenced either directly or after in vitro stimulation (not recorded which). The receptors were sampled from a human donor in good health (CMV status not recorded). Some clones in this sample may be carry-over from other donors' samples.

There are a few counts of this clonotype. The chain is built from TRBV2 and TRBJ1-1; no firm D call. Germline V gives CDR1 SNHLY, CDR2 FYNNEI. This CDR3 has 10 residues. Trimming pared 10 bases from V and 7 bases from J, leaving 10 bases between. The CDR3 bases are TGTGCCACAAAGACAATTGAAGCTTTCTTT. It specifies CATKTIEAFF.

CDR3 nucleotides: TGCAGTGCTACCTTAGATACGCAGTATTTT. Protein: CSATLDTQYF. This chain uses TRBV20-1 with TRBJ2-3; D is unclear. Germline CDR1 and CDR2: DFQATT and SNEGSKA (reference sequence). The V end lost 4 bases, the J end lost 5 bases, and 4 bases lay between the germline ends. This CDR3 is built from 10 residues.